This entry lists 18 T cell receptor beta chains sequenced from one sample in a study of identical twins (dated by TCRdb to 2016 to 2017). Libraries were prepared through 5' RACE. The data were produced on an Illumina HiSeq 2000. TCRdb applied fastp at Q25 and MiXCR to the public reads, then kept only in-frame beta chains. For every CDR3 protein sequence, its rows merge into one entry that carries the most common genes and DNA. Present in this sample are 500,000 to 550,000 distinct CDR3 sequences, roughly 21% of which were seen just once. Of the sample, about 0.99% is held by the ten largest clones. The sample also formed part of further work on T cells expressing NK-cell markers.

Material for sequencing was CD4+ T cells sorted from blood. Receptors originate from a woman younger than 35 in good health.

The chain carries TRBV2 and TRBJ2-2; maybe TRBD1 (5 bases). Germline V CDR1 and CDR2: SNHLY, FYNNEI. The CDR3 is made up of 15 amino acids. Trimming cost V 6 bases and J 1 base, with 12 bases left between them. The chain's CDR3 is CASRKGPQNTGELFF. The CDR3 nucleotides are TGTGCCAGCAGGAAGGGGCCCCAGAACACCGGGGAGCTGTTTTTT.

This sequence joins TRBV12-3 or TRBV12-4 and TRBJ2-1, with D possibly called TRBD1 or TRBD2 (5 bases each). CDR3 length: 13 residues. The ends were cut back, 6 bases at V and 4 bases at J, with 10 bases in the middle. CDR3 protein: CASRGTQYNEQFF. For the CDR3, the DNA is TGTGCCAGCAGGGGGACGCAGTACAATGAGCAGTTCTTC.

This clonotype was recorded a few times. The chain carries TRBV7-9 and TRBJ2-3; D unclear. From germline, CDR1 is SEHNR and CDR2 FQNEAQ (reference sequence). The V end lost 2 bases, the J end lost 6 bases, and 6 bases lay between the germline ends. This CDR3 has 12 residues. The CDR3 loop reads CASSLRLDTQYF. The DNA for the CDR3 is TGTGCCAGCAGCTTACGACTTGATACGCAGTATTTT.

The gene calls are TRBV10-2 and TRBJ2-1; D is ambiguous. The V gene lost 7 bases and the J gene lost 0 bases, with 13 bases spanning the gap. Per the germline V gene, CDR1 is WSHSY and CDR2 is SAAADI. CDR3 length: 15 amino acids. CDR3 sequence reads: CASIPTDVSYNEQFF. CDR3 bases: TGCGCCAGCATTCCGACCGACGTCTCCTACAATGAGCAGTTCTTC.

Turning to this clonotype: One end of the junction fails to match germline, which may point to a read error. The CDR3 bases are TGTGCCAGCAGTATAGCCCCGGGACTATCAGACACAGATACGCAGTATTTT. It yields the protein CASSIAPGLSDTDTQYF. V gene TRBV12-3 or TRBV12-4 combines with J gene TRBJ2-3, with TRBD2 matching 7 bases. CDR3 length: 17 residues.

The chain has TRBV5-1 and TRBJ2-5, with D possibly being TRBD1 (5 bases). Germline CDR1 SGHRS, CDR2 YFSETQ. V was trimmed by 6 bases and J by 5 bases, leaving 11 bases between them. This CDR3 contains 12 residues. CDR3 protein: CASTQGSETQYF. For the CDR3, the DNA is TGCGCCAGCACCCAGGGATCGGAGACCCAGTACTTC.

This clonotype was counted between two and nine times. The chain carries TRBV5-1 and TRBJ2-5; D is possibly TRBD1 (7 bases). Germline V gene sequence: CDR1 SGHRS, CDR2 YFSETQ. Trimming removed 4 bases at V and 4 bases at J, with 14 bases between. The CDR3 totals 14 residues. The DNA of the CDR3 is TGCGCCAGCAGCCCCCGACAGGGAGGAGAGACCCAGTACTTC. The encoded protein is CASSPRQGGETQYF. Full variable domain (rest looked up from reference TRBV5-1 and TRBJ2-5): KAGVTQTPRYLIKTRGQQVTLSCSPISGHRSVSWYQQTPGQGLQFLFEYFSETQRNKGNFPGRFSGRQFSNSRSEMNVSTLELGDSALYLCASSPRQGGETQYFGPGTRLLVL.

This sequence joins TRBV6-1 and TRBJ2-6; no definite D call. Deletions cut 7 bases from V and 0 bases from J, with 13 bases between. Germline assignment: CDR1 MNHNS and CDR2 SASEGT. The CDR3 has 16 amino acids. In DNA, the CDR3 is TGTGCCAGCACCTTCAGCCACAGCTCTGGGGCCAACGTCCTGACTTTC. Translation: CASTFSHSSGANVLTF.

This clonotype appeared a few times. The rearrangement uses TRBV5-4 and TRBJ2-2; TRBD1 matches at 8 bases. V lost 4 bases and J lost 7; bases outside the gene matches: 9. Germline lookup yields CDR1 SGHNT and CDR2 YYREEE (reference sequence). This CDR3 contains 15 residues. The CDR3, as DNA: TGTGCCAGCAGCCCCAAAGGACAGGGAAACGGGGAGCTGTTTTTT. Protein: CASSPKGQGNGELFF.

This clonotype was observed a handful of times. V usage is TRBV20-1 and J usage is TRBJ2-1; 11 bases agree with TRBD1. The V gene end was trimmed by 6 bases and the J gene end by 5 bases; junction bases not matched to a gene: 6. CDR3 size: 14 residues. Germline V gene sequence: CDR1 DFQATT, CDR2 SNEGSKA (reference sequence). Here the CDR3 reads CSATDRGRDNEQFF. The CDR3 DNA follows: TGCAGTGCCACGGACAGGGGGCGAGACAATGAGCAGTTCTTC.

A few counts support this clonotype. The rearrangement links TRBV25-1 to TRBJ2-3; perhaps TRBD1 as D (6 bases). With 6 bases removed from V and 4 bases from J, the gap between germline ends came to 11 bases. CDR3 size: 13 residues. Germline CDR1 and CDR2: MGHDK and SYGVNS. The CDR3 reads CASRIQGADTQYF. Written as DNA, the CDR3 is TGTGCCAGCAGGATACAGGGCGCAGATACGCAGTATTTT. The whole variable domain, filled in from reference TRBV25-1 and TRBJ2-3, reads EADIYQTPRYLVIGTGKKITLECSQTMGHDKMYWYQQDPGMELHLIHYSYGVNSTEKGDLSSESTVSRIRTEHFPLTLESARPSHTSQYLCASRIQGADTQYFGPGTRLTVL.

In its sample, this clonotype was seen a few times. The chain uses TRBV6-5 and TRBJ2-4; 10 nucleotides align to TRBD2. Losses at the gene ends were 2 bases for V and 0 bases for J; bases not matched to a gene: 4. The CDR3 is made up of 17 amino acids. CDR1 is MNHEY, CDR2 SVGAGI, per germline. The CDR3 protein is CASSYRSGRGAKNIQYF. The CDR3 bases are TGTGCCAGCAGTTACCGAAGCGGGAGGGGAGCCAAAAACATTCAGTACTTC.

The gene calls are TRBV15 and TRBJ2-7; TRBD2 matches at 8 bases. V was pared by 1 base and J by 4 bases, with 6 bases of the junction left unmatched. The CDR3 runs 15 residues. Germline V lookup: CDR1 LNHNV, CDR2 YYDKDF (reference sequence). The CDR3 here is CATSRAAGGTYEQYF. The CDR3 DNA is TGTGCCACCAGCAGAGCCGCGGGAGGCACTTACGAGCAGTACTTC.

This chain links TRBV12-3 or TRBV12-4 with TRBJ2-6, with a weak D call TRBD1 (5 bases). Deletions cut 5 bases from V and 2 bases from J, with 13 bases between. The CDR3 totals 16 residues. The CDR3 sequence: CASSHGPRAGANVLTF. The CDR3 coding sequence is TGTGCCAGCAGTCATGGCCCCAGGGCTGGGGCCAACGTCCTGACTTTC.

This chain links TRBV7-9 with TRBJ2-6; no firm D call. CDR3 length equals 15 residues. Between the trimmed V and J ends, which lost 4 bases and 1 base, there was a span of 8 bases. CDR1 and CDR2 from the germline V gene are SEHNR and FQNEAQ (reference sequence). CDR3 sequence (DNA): TGTGCCAGCAGCTCCTCAACGTCTGGGGCCAACGTCCTGACTTTC. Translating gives CASSSSTSGANVLTF.

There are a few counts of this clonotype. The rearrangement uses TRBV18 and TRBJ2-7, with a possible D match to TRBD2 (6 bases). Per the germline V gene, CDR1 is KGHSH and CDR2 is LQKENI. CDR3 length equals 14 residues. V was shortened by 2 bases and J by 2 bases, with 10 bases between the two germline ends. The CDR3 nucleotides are TGTGCCAGCTCACCAGCAGGCGGGACCTACGAGCAGTACTTC. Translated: CASSPAGGTYEQYF.

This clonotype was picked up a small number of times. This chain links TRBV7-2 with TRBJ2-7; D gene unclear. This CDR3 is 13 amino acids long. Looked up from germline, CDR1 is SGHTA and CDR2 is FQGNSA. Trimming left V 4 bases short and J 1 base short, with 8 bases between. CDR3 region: CASSSQSSYEQYF. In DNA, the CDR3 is TGTGCCAGCAGCTCCCAGTCATCCTACGAGCAGTACTTC. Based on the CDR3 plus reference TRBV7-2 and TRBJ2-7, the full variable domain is GAGVSQSPSNKVTEKGKDVELRCDPISGHTALYWYRQSLGQGLEFLIYFQGNSAPDKSGLPSDRFSAERTGGSVSTLTIQRTQQEDSAVYLCASSSQSSYEQYFGPGTRLTVT.

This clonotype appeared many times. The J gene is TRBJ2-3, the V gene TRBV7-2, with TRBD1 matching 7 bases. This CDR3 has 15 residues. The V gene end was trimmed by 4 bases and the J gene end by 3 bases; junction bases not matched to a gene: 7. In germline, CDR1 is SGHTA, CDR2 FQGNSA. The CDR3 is CASSYRQGHTDTQYF. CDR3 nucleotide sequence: TGTGCCAGCAGCTACAGACAGGGCCATACAGATACGCAGTATTTT.